The T cell receptor beta chain described here comes from a study of early T cells in non-severe SARS-CoV-2 infection. Study details: It was bulk RNA from unsorted whole blood that was sequenced, and the chains were unpaired. Study-level results: VDJdb matches were skewed toward anti-spike CD8 T cell responses.

The germline V and J ends were trimmed by 7 bases and 2 bases, with 12 bases remaining between them. The length of the CDR3 is 13 residues. The germline V gene encodes CDR1 SGDLS and CDR2 YYNGEE. Attachment of unique molecular identifiers to individual cDNA molecules was performed. TCRdb independently ran MiXCR on the 5' RACE reads; one entry per CDR3 protein. The sample carries roughly 48,000 distinct CDR3 sequences, around 8% recorded once. There are many counts of this clonotype. The antigen is unknown. The source is an adult who was a healthcare worker with PCR-confirmed SARS-CoV-2 infection or an uninfected control (not recorded which). Material: whole blood. This rearrangement joins TRBV9 to TRBJ1-2; unclear D gene. The CDR3 region is CASGRASNYGYTF. The CDR3 DNA sequence: TGTGCCAGCGGCCGGGCCTCCAACTATGGCTACACCTTC.